Following are 30 T cell receptor beta chains from one sample sequenced in a study of early T cells in non-severe SARS-CoV-2 infection. TCRdb processed the 5' RACE reads anew with MiXCR; each CDR3 protein has one entry. The sample shows 20,000 to 30,000 distinct CDR3 sequences, 4.5% to 7% of them seen only once. Source material: whole blood. These TCRs come from an adult who was a healthcare worker with PCR-confirmed SARS-CoV-2 infection or an uninfected control (not recorded which).

This clonotype occurred many times. The chain joins TRBV6-5 to TRBJ1-1; D is unresolved. Trimming pared 6 bases from V and 4 bases from J, leaving 6 bases between. This CDR3 is built from 11 residues. Germline V gene lookup returns CDR1 MNHEY and CDR2 SVGAGI. This CDR3 reads CASSPGTEAFF. For the CDR3, the DNA is TGTGCCAGCAGCCCAGGCACTGAAGCTTTCTTT.

Ten or more counts support this clonotype. V gene TRBV19 combines with J gene TRBJ2-7; D is unclear. Looked up from germline, CDR1 is LNHDA and CDR2 is SQIVND (reference sequence). This CDR3 comprises 13 residues. Trimming took 6 bases from V and 1 from J, leaving 10 bases between them. CDR3 sequence reads: CASRSKGSYEQYF. The DNA for the CDR3 is TGTGCCAGTAGATCCAAGGGATCCTACGAGCAGTACTTC.

This chain links TRBV6-5 with TRBJ2-3, with TRBD1 matching 7 bases. Trimming removed 5 bases from V and 1 base from J; junction bases left unmatched: 15. CDR1 is MNHEY and CDR2 is SVGAGI in the germline V gene. The CDR3 covers 18 residues. The chain's CDR3 is CASSRRSLGQQGTDTQYF. The DNA for the CDR3 is TGTGCCAGCAGTCGCCGTAGCCTGGGACAGCAAGGCACAGATACGCAGTATTTT.

This clonotype appeared many times. V and J are TRBV11-2 and TRBJ1-1; D gene ambiguous. CDR1 SGHAT and CDR2 FQNNGV come from the germline V gene. V lost 3 bases to trimming and J lost 0 bases, with 5 bases between them. CDR3 length: 13 residues. This CDR3 is CASSLSMNTEAFF. As DNA, the CDR3 is TGTGCCAGCAGCTTGTCGATGAACACTGAAGCTTTCTTT.

This clonotype was counted ten times or more. The V gene is TRBV28, the J gene TRBJ2-7, with 7 bases matching TRBD1. With 11 bases clipped from V and 0 bases from J, the junction kept 7 bases outside the gene matches. This CDR3 contains 13 residues. Germline V gene lookup returns CDR1 MDHEN and CDR2 SYDVKM. The CDR3 coding sequence is TGTGCCGTACCGGGACAGAGCTCCTACGAGCAGTACTTC. Protein product: CAVPGQSSYEQYF.

This clonotype has at least ten counts. The rearrangement uses TRBV20-1 and TRBJ2-1; a possible D gene is TRBD2 (5 bases). Trimming stripped 5 bases from V and 9 bases from J, with 23 bases between. The CDR3 runs to 15 residues. The germline CDR1 and CDR2 sequences are DFQATT and SNEGSKA (reference sequence). The CDR3 sequence is CSAVLDSGLRSEQFF. CDR3 in DNA: TGCAGTGCTGTACTAGACTCCGGTCTCAGAAGTGAGCAGTTCTTC.

Many counts were recorded for this clonotype. J is TRBJ2-3 and V is TRBV7-9; D remains unclear. CDR1 and CDR2 (germline): SEHNR, FQNEAQ (reference sequence). V lost 5 bases and J 4 bases, leaving 7 bases between the germline ends. This CDR3 spans 12 amino acids. DNA for the CDR3: TGTGCCAGCAGCCTCCGGGCAGATACGCAGTATTTT. It yields the protein CASSLRADTQYF.

This clonotype was found many times. The CDR3 reads CSARVTAGYGYTF. CDR3 nucleotide sequence: TGCAGTGCTAGGGTGACAGCAGGGTATGGCTACACCTTC. The V and J genes are TRBV20-1 and TRBJ1-2; D perhaps matches TRBD1 (5 bases). CDR3 length equals 13 residues. Trimming took 3 bases from V and 5 from J, leaving 13 bases between them. Per germline, CDR1 DFQATT and CDR2 SNEGSKA (reference sequence).

The chain links TRBV5-4 to TRBJ2-2, with TRBD2 matching 14 bases. V gave up 4 bases and J gave up 5 bases; unmatched junction bases: 4. This CDR3 region has 16 residues. The germline V gene has CDR1 SGHNT and CDR2 YYREEE (reference sequence). The chain's CDR3 is CASSPGLAGGTGELFF. The DNA for the CDR3 is TGTGCCAGCAGCCCTGGACTAGCGGGGGGAACCGGGGAGCTGTTTTTT.

This clonotype is categorized as medium-sized. The gene calls are TRBV4-1 and TRBJ1-2; no definite D call. This CDR3 comprises 17 residues. Germline values: CDR1 MGHRA, CDR2 YSYEKL. Trimming pared 1 base from V and 2 bases from J, leaving 17 bases between. The CDR3 loop is CASSQGGVRGRNYGYTF. The DNA for the CDR3 is TGCGCCAGCAGCCAAGGCGGGGTGCGGGGTAGGAACTATGGCTACACCTTC.

This clonotype came up many times. This rearrangement joins TRBV2 to TRBJ2-5; 7 bases agree with TRBD2. Germline assignment: CDR1 SNHLY and CDR2 FYNNEI. The CDR3 loop spans 12 amino acids. Losses at the gene ends were 9 bases for V and 3 bases for J; bases not matched to a gene: 4. The CDR3 DNA sequence: TGTGCCAGAGAGACTAGCAAAGAGACCCAGTACTTC. Encoded protein: CARETSKETQYF.

This clonotype was picked up many times. The gene calls are TRBV29-1 and TRBJ2-3; tentative D call: TRBD1 (6 bases). Trimming shortened V by 4 bases and J by 5 bases, and 10 bases separated the two germline ends. Germline V CDR1 and CDR2: SQVTM, ANQGSEA. This CDR3 spans 12 amino acids. In DNA, the CDR3 is TGCAGCGTTGCAGGGGTTGGAGATACGCAGTATTTT. Translated, it gives CSVAGVGDTQYF.

This clonotype came up many times. The chain combines TRBV28 with TRBJ1-6, with 9 bases fitting TRBD1. Germline V CDR1 and CDR2: MDHEN, SYDVKM. This CDR3 region has 15 residues. J gave up 10 bases and V 2 bases, and 6 bases lay outside the gene matches. The CDR3 DNA sequence: TGTGCCAGCAGTTTACCGGGGACAGGGCTGTCACCCCTCCACTTT. Translation gives CASSLPGTGLSPLHF. The entire variable domain, with the rest obtained from reference TRBV28 and TRBJ1-6, is as follows: DVKVTQSSRYLVKRTGEKVFLECVQDMDHENMFWYRQDPGLGLRLIYFSYDVKMKEKGDIPEGYSVSREKKERFSLILESASTNQTSMYLCASSLPGTGLSPLHFGNGTRLTVT.

There are many counts of this clonotype. The chain employs TRBV7-9 and TRBJ1-6; 7 bases line up with TRBD1. The germline V gene encodes CDR1 SEHNR and CDR2 FQNEAQ (reference sequence). Trimming removed 5 bases from V and 5 bases from J; junction bases left unmatched: 6. This CDR3 comprises 15 residues. DNA for the CDR3: TGTGCCAGCAGCCCGCGGGACAGCAATAATTCACCCCTCCACTTT. Encoded protein: CASSPRDSNNSPLHF.

This clonotype appeared many times. The chain carries TRBV6-5 and TRBJ2-7, with 7 bases lining up with TRBD2. The CDR3 sequence is 15 residues long. V was pared by 4 bases and J by 0 bases, with 6 bases of the junction left unmatched. The germline CDR1 and CDR2 sequences are MNHEY and SVGAGI. The CDR3 nucleotides are TGTGCCAGCAGTTTCGGCGGGGGTAGCTCCTACGAGCAGTACTTC. It is translated as CASSFGGGSSYEQYF.

The rearrangement uses TRBV3-1 and TRBJ2-2; D gene ambiguous. Trimming left V 0 bases short and J 4 bases short, with 6 bases between. CDR3 size: 14 residues. Germline V lookup: CDR1 LGHDT, CDR2 YNNKEL (reference sequence). Here the CDR3 reads CASSQESSTGELFF. As DNA, the CDR3 is TGTGCCAGCAGCCAAGAAAGCTCCACCGGGGAGCTGTTTTTT.

This clonotype was counted a few times. This chain links TRBV4-1 with TRBJ2-1; no reliable D call. Germline loops: CDR1 MGHRA, CDR2 YSYEKL. This CDR3 spans 13 amino acids. Trimming pared 1 base from V and 4 bases from J, leaving 5 bases between. This CDR3 reads CASSQAPYNEQFF. The CDR3 DNA follows: TGCGCCAGCAGCCAAGCTCCGTACAATGAGCAGTTCTTC.

This clonotype was found many times. The chain uses TRBV6-2 or TRBV6-3 and TRBJ2-5, with 10 bases aligning to TRBD2. CDR1 and CDR2 from the germline V gene are MNHEY and SVGEGT. V was clipped by 2 bases and J by 2 bases; unmatched bases: 8. The CDR3 contains 17 residues. CDR3 bases: TGTGCCAGCAGTTACGGGCTGACTAGCGGGTTTCAAGAGACCCAGTACTTC. Its protein product is CASSYGLTSGFQETQYF.

At least ten counts were recorded for this clonotype. The rearrangement links TRBV4-3 to TRBJ1-4, with a weak D call TRBD1 (6 bases). V dropped 4 bases and J dropped 2 bases, with 17 bases sitting between them. CDR3 size: 17 residues. CDR1 and CDR2 from the germline V gene are LGHNA and YSLEER. The CDR3 region has the DNA TGCGCCAGCAGCCTTCAACCTTCAGGGGCCACTAATGAAAAACTGTTTTTT. As protein: CASSLQPSGATNEKLFF.

The chain uses TRBV27 and TRBJ1-1, with D unresolved. The CDR3 extends over 15 amino acids. Germline V gene data show CDR1 as MNHEY and CDR2 as SMNVEV (reference sequence). V lost 7 bases and J 4 bases, leaving 19 bases between the germline ends. In DNA form, the CDR3 reads TGTGCCAGCATGACCCCTTTGTGGGCTTTCACTGAAGCTTTCTTT. Protein product: CASMTPLWAFTEAFF.

This chain connects TRBV5-1 to TRBJ1-3, with a weak D call TRBD1 (6 bases). Germline lookup yields CDR1 SGHRS and CDR2 YFSETQ. V lost 3 bases and J 2 bases, leaving 12 bases between the germline ends. The CDR3 runs 15 residues. The CDR3 sequence: CASSWEAGAGNTIYF. CDR3 bases: TGCGCCAGCAGCTGGGAGGCAGGGGCTGGAAACACCATATATTTT.

The chain is built from TRBV6-6 and TRBJ2-1, with D uncertain. The germline V gene has CDR1 MNHNY and CDR2 SVGAGI (reference sequence). The CDR3 covers 12 residues. V lost 6 bases and J lost 10, with 13 bases in between. The DNA for the CDR3 is TGTGCCAGCAGCCAGAACGATTGGGAGCAGTTCTTC. Translation: CASSQNDWEQFF.

This clonotype was picked up many times. This chain links TRBV11-2 with TRBJ2-3; 7 bases map to TRBD1. The CDR3 extends over 15 amino acids. J lost 2 bases, V lost 1 base, and 3 bases had no gene match. Germline-derived CDR1 and CDR2 are SGHAT and FQNNGV. The CDR3 loop is CASSLGTGVTDTQYF. CDR3 sequence (DNA): TGTGCCAGCAGCTTAGGAACAGGGGTCACAGATACGCAGTATTTT.

In the case of this clonotype: A much larger clone differs from this one at a single base, so this may be a read error. This CDR3 fails to terminate in the conserved phenylalanine or tryptophan, so it likely reflects a read error. The V call is TRBV10-3, the J call TRBJ2-3; 8 nucleotides agree with TRBD2. Losses at the gene ends were 6 bases for V and 0 bases for J; bases not matched to a gene: 14. Germline V gene sequence: CDR1 ENHRY, CDR2 SYGVKD. This CDR3 is built from 18 residues. The chain's CDR3 is CAISRGIQLAVSTDTQYS. CDR3 bases: TGTGCCATCAGCCGGGGGATACAACTAGCGGTGAGCACAGATACGCAGTATTCT.

This clonotype was recorded a few times. The V and J genes are TRBV11-2 and TRBJ2-7; no clear D. V shed 2 bases and J shed 0 bases, with 11 bases lying between them. Germline V CDR1 and CDR2: SGHAT, FQNNGV. The CDR3 consists of 15 residues. As DNA, the CDR3 is TGTGCCAGCAGCTTACACAAGGGCACCTCCTACGAGCAGTACTTC. Its translation is CASSLHKGTSYEQYF.

This clonotype is categorized as medium-sized. The rearrangement links TRBV11-2 to TRBJ1-3; D remains ambiguous. The V gene lost 6 bases and the J gene lost 4 bases, with 10 bases spanning the gap. CDR3 length equals 13 residues. Per the germline V gene, CDR1 is SGHAT and CDR2 is FQNNGV. CDR3 DNA sequence: TGTGCCAGCAGGAATCCGGGGGGAAACACCATATATTTT. It is translated as CASRNPGGNTIYF. Using reference TRBV11-2 and TRBJ1-3 for the parts outside the CDR3, the full variable domain is EAGVAQSPRYKIIEKRQSVAFWCNPISGHATLYWYQQILGQGPKLLIQFQNNGVVDDSQLPKDRFSAERLKGVDSTLKIQPAKLEDSAVYLCASRNPGGNTIYFGEGSWLTVV.

This clonotype was picked up many times. This sequence joins TRBV7-3 and TRBJ1-2, with D unresolved. The germline gives CDR1 SGHTA, CDR2 FQGTGA. Trimming removed 0 bases at V and 8 bases at J, with 16 bases between. This CDR3 has 15 residues. The CDR3 DNA reads TGTGCCAGCAGCTTAACCCCCACGGACCGAACGGGCTACACCTTC. As protein: CASSLTPTDRTGYTF.

By share of the sample, this clonotype is medium-sized (0.01 to 0.1%). The chain's CDR3 is CASSLGANPNTEAFF. CDR3 DNA: TGTGCCTCCAGCTTAGGGGCGAACCCGAACACTGAAGCTTTCTTT. The chain employs TRBV5-5 and TRBJ1-1; the D gene is possibly TRBD1 (5 bases). The CDR3 sequence is 15 residues long. Germline V gene sequence: CDR1 SGHKS, CDR2 YYEKEE (reference sequence). V shed 10 bases and J shed 1 base, with 20 bases lying between them. Full variable domain (rest looked up from reference TRBV5-5 and TRBJ1-1): DAGVTQSPTHLIKTRGQQVTLRCSPISGHKSVSWYQQVLGQGPQFIFQYYEKEERGRGNFPDRFSARQFPNYSSELNVNALLLGDSALYLCASSLGANPNTEAFFGQGTRLTVV.

This clonotype was counted between two and nine times. This chain connects TRBV7-2 to TRBJ2-7, with D perhaps assigned TRBD1 or TRBD2 (6 bases each). V was cut by 5 bases and J by 3 bases, with 14 bases left in between. The length of the CDR3 is 14 residues. The germline CDR1 and CDR2 sequences are SGHTA and FQGNSA. The CDR3 DNA sequence: TGTGCCAGCAGCAAGAGGGGGGCGAGCTACGAGCAGTACTTC. Translated: CASSKRGASYEQYF.

This clonotype was counted at least ten times. The V and J genes are TRBV11-2 and TRBJ2-7, with 7 bases lining up with TRBD1. Germline assignment: CDR1 SGHAT and CDR2 FQNNGV. The ends lost 7 bases at V and 3 bases at J; junction bases unmatched: 6. The CDR3 has 13 amino acids. DNA of the CDR3: TGTGCCAGCAAAGACAGGGAAAACTACGAGCAGTACTTC. It yields the protein CASKDRENYEQYF.